This T cell receptor (beta chain) was documented in a study of shared clonotypes between healthy human individuals (TCRdb year 2020). Regarding the complete study: A few men and a couple of women, aged 18 to 49 years, made up the cohort. For each donor, three plates each were used for CD4 naive and CD4 memory, two plates were used for CD8 naive, and one plate was used for CD8 memory. To estimate repertoire size and how much clonotypes are shared between individuals, the study performed deep sequencing of blood TCR repertoires from about five healthy adults. Libraries were prepared and TCR repertoires were sequenced by different laboratories using diverse techniques, in order to increase sequencing depth and limit assay-specific biases. Each donor's leukapheresis produced roughly between roughly 0.94 and 9.5 billion PBMCs.

Using the deep immunoSEQ assay, TCR CDR3 regions were amplified from genomic DNA by multiplex PCR. Extracted genomic DNA from each cell subset was distributed evenly across all wells of several immunoSEQ 96-well plates, and each plate was treated as a replicate. Each replicate PCR for sorted subsets received about 0.2 ug genomic DNA, equal to 30,000 or so T cell genomes. The purified libraries were quantified using a Qubit 3.0 fluorometer, sized with a Bioanalyzer 2100, and then quantified again using the KAPA Library Quantification kit. A separate single-read 150-cycle Illumina NextSeq 550 flow cell was used to sequence each immunoSEQ 96-well plate. The authors' pipeline ran thus. The immunoSEQ output contained only junctional sequences without quality scores, so filtering could not match that applied to full-length reads. Sequences were annotated with PyIR, a Python wrapper for IgBLAST v1.9, and V/J genes and CDR3 were assigned using IMGT germline references. Reads were filtered out if the reads had weak V/J assignments (E-value above 1e-6), no CDR3, stop codons, out-of-frame junctions, or ambiguous translated residues. V3J clonotypes were defined as sequences sharing an identical inferred V gene, J gene, and CDR3 amino acid sequence. To compute the percentage overlap between repertoires, the number of shared unique clonotypes was divided by the size of the smaller repertoire. Richness of each repertoire was evaluated using RTK rarefaction, the Chao1 estimator, and Recon v2.1 estimates of unobserved clonotypes. Generation probabilities for all TCRbeta clonotypes obtained by the gDNA method from a handful of donors were computed using OLGA. TCRdb took this table from immuneACCESS and kept in-frame rearrangements with V and J called. Such tables lack part of the clones; where checked against another copy, unresolved V genes explain under half of the gap, and the rest is unexplained. That table furnishes V, J and clone size, whereas the DNA furnished D and trimming. This sample gives millions of clones in total; about 95% of them show up just once. About 1.1% of the sample lies in the top ten.

General findings and caveats noted by the study authors: Based on pairwise subsampling, the degree of clonotype sharing among donors was expected to be affected by sequencing depth. Compared with non-shared clonotypes, clonotypes shared by all four sorted-subset donors had higher generation probabilities. Rarefaction of sorted-subset datasets indicated incomplete sequencing despite the large sequencing depth. Only blood was sampled, and tissue TCR repertoires likely differ from those in blood. The genetic and exposure-history diversity represented was limited by the small number of donors. Across four donors, around 5.4% of naive CD4, 3% to 4% of naive CD8, about 2% of memory CD4, and over 0.35% of memory CD8 clonotypes were shared. Estimated clonotype richness was generally larger for naive than for memory subsets.

CDR1 is given as SQVTM and CDR2 as ANQGSEA, both from the germline V gene. V ends up 6 bases short and J 6 bases short, with an unmatched junction base count of 6. The cysteine opens and the phenylalanine closes a CDR3 of 12 amino acids. Of the read, only the CDR3 DNA is kept; its 36 bases are in frame from base 1. CD8 naive samples were obtained by positive selection for CCR7 among CD45RO-negative cells, yielding a CD45RA+CCR7+ population from which TemRA cells were excluded. The donors were healthy, HIV-negative adults who had no recently reported acute infections or vaccinations. All donors were Caucasian adults living in Nashville, Tennessee, USA. Blood was obtained by leukapheresis, after which PBMCs were separated by Ficoll-Histopaque density gradient centrifugation and cryopreserved in liquid nitrogen vapor phase. Purity and quantity of every magnetically sorted T cell population were checked by analytical flow cytometry. Genomic DNA was isolated from every sorted fraction and measured by UV absorbance on a Nanodrop 2000c.

A remark on this clone: Its antigen has not been determined. No base qualities exist here, and no much larger clone lies one base off it.

The sample taken for sequencing was naive CD8+ T cells sorted from blood. Explained via the paper, the cell subset or site label denotes: CD45RA+CCR7+. The sequence was obtained from a man in his late teens or twenties in good health. The chain joins TRBV29-1 to TRBJ2-7; 9 bases in the junction line up with TRBD1. Read as DNA, the sequence is TGCAGCGTGGGACAGGGACTTTCCGAGCAGTACTTC. This translates into CSVGQGLSEQYF.